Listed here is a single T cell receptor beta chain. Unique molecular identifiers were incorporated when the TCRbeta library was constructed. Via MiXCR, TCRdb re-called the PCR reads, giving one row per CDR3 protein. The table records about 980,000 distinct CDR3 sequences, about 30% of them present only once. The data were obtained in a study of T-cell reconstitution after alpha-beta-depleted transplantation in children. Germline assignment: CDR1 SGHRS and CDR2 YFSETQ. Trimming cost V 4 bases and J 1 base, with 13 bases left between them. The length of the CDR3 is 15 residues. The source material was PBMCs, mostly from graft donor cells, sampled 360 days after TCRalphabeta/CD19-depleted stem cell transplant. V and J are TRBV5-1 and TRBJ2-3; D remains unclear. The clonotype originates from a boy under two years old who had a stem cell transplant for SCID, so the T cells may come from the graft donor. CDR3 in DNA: TGCGCCAGCAGCGCCTCGGGTTCTGGCACAGATACGCAGTATTTT. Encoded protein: CASSASGSGTDTQYF. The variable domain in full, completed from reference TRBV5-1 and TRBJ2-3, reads KAGVTQTPRYLIKTRGQQVTLSCSPISGHRSVSWYQQTPGQGLQFLFEYFSETQRNKGNFPGRFSGRQFSNSRSEMNVSTLELGDSALYLCASSASGSGTDTQYFGPGTRLTVL.